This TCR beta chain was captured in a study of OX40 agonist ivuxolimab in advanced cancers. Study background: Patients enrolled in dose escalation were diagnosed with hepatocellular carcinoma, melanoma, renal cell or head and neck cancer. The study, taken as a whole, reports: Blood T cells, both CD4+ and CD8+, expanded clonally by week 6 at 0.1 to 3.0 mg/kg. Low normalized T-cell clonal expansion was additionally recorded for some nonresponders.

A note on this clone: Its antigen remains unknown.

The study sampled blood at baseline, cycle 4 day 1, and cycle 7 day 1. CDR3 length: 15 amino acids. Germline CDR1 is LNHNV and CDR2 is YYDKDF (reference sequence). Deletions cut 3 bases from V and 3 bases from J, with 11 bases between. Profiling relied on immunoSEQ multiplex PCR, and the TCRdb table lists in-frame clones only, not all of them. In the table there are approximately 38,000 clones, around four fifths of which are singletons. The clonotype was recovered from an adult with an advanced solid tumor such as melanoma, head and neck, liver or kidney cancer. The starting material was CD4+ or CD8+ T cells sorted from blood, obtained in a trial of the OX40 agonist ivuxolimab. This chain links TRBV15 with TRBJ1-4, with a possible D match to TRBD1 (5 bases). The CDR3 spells CATSRSGSPNEKLFF. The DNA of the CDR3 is TGTGCCACCAGCAGGTCAGGGAGCCCTAATGAAAAACTGTTTTTT.